This T cell receptor beta chain derives from a study of T cells in localized non-small cell lung cancer. Concerning this clone itself: Its target is unknown.

V lost 2 bases, J lost 5 bases, and 9 bases lay in between. The CDR3 has 13 amino acids. From germline, CDR1 is LNHDA and CDR2 SQIVND (reference sequence). Study results and caveats: With higher T cell density in blood came longer overall survival. Uninvolved adjacent lung showed peak T cell clonality, exceeding tumor. Analysis by sequencing included only one tumor region, so heterogeneity remains possible.

Sequenced by immunoSEQ multiplex PCR; TCRdb stores in-frame clones only, minus some. This sample has a few thousand clones, with around 25% found just once. The source of this sequence is a woman between 35 and 70 years old with stage I lung adenocarcinoma. The chain joins TRBV19 to TRBJ1-1; no definite D call. Sample: normal lung tissue next to the tumor, taken before any cancer treatment. CDR3 sequence (DNA): TGTGCCAGTAGTATAAACGGGAGGACTGAAGCTTTCTTT. Translating gives CASSINGRTEAFF.